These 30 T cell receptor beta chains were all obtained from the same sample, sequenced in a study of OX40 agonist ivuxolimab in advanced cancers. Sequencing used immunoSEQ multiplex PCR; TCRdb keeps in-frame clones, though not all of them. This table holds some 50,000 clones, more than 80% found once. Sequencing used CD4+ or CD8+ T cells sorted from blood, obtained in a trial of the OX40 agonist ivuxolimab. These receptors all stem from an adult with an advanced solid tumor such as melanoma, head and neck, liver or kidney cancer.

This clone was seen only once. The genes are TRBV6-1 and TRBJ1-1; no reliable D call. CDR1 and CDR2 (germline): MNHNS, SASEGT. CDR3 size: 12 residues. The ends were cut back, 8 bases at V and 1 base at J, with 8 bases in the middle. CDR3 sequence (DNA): TGTGCCAGCCGGTGGGGGAACACTGAAGCTTTCTTT. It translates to CASRWGNTEAFF.

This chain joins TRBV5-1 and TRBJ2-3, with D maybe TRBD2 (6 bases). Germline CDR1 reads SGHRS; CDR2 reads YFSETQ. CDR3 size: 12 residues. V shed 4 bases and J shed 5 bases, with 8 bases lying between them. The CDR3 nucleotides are TGCGCCAGCAGCCGAGCGGGAGATACGCAGTATTTT. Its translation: CASSRAGDTQYF.

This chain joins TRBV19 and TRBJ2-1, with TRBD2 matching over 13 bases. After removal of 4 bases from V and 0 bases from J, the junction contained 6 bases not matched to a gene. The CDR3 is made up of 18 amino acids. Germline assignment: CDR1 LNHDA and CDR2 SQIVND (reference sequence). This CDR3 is CASSKAGTSGTSYNEQFF. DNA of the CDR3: TGTGCCAGTAGTAAAGCCGGGACTAGCGGGACCTCCTACAATGAGCAGTTCTTC. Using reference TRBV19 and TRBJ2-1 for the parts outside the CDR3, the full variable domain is DGGITQSPKYLFRKEGQNVTLSCEQNLNHDAMYWYRQDPGQGLRLIYYSQIVNDFQKGDIAEGYSVSREKKESFPLTVTSAQKNPTAFYLCASSKAGTSGTSYNEQFFGPGTRLTVL.

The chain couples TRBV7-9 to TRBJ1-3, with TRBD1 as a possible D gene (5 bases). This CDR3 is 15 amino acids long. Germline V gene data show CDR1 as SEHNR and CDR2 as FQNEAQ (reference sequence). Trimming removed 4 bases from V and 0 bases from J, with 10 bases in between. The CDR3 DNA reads TGTGCCAGCAGCTACCACAGGAGCTCTGGAAACACCATATATTTT. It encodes CASSYHRSSGNTIYF.

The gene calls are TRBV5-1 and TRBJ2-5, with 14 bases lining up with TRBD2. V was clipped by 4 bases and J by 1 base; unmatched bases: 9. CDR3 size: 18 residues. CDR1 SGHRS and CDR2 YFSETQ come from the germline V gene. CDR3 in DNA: TGCGCCAGCAGCCCGGGACTAGCGGGAGAGGTATCCCAAGAGACCCAGTACTTC. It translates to CASSPGLAGEVSQETQYF.

The DNA for the CDR3 is TGCGCCAGCAGCTTGAGGTTTCGCGATCTCCAAGAGACCCAGTACTTC. It is translated as CASSLRFRDLQETQYF. V usage is TRBV5-1 and J usage is TRBJ2-5; no clear D. The CDR3 is 16 residues long. CDR1 and CDR2 (germline): SGHRS, YFSETQ. V lost 1 base, J lost 1 base, and 14 bases lay in between.

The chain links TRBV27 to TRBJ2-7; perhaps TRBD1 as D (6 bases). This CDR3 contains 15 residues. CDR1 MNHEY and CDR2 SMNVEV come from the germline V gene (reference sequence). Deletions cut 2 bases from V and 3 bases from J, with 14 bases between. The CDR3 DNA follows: TGTGCCAGCAGTTTAACGGCAGGGGTTGGCTACGAGCAGTACTTC. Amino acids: CASSLTAGVGYEQYF.

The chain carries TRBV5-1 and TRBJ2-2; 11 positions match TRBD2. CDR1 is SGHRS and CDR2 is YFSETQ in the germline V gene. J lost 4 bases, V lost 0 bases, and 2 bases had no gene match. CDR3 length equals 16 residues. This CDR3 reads CASSLGTSGSTGELFF. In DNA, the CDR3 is TGCGCCAGCAGCTTGGGGACTAGCGGGTCCACCGGGGAGCTGTTTTTT.

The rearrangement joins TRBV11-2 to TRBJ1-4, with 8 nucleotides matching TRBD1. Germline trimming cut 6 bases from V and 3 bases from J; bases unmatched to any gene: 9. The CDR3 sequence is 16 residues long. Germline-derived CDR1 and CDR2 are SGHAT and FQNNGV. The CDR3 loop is CASSSARGRPNEKLFF. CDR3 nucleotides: TGTGCCAGCAGTTCGGCCAGGGGGCGGCCTAATGAAAAACTGTTTTTT.

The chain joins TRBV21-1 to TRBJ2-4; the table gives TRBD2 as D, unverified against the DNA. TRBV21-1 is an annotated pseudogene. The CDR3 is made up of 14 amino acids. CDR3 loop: CASIQGGGKNIQYF. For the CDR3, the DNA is TGTGCCAGCATCCAGGGAGGCGGCAAAAACATTCAGTACTTC.

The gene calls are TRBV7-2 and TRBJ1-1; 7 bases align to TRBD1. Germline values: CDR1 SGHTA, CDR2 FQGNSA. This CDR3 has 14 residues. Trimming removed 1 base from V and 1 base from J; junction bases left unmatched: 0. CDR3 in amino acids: CASSLDRGNTEAFF. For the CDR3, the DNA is TGTGCCAGCAGCTTAGACAGGGGGAACACTGAAGCTTTCTTT.

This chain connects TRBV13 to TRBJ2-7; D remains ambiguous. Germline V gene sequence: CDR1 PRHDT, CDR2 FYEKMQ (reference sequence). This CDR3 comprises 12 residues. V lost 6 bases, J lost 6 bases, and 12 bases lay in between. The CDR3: CASSASGLEQYF. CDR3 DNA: TGTGCCAGCAGTGCCTCTGGCCTCGAGCAGTACTTC.

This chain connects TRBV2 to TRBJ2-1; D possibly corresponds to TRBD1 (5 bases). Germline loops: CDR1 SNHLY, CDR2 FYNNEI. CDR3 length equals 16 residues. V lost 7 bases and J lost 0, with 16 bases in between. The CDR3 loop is CASTPLGPTSYNEQFF. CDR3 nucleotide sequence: TGTGCCAGCACCCCCTTGGGGCCGACCTCCTACAATGAGCAGTTCTTC.

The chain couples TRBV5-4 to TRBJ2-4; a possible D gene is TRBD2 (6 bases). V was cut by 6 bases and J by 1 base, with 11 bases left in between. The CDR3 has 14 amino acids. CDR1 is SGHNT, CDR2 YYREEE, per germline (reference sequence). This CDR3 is CASKEGLAKNIQYF. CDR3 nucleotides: TGTGCCAGCAAGGAGGGCTTGGCCAAAAACATTCAGTACTTC.

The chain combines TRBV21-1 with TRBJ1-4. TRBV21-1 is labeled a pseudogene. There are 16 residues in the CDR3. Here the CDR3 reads CATQSGRCATNEKLFF. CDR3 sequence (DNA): TGTGCCACCCAAAGCGGTCGGTGCGCAACTAATGAAAAACTGTTTTTT.

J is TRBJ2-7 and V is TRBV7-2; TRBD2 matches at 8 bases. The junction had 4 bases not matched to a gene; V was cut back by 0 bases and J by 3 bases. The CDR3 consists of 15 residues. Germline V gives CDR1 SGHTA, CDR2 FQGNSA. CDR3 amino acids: CASSLAPSGLYEQYF. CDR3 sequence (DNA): TGTGCCAGCAGCTTAGCGCCTAGCGGGCTCTACGAGCAGTACTTC.

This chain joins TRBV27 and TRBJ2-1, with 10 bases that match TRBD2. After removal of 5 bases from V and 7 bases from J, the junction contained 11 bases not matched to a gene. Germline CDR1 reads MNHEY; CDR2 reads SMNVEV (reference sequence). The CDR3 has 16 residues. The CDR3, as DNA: TGTGCCAGCAGTCCTCGCGGGACTAGCGCAATGAATGAGCAGTTCTTC. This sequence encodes CASSPRGTSAMNEQFF.

CDR3 region: CASRSGGSGNQPQHF. In DNA, the CDR3 is TGTGCCAGCAGAAGTGGAGGATCCGGCAATCAGCCCCAGCATTTT. The rearrangement links TRBV27 to TRBJ1-5; D unclear. The CDR3 is 15 amino acids. V lost 6 bases and J 2 bases, leaving 14 bases between the germline ends. The V gene's germline CDR1 is MNHEY and CDR2 SMNVEV (reference sequence).

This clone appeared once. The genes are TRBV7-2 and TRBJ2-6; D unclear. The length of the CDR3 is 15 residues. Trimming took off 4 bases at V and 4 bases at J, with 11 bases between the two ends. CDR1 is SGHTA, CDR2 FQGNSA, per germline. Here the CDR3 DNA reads TGTGCCAGCAGCTGGGTGGTGGCAGGGGCCAACGTCCTGACTTTC. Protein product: CASSWVVAGANVLTF. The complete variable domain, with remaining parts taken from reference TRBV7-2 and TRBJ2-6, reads GAGVSQSPSNKVTEKGKDVELRCDPISGHTALYWYRQSLGQGLEFLIYFQGNSAPDKSGLPSDRFSAERTGGSVSTLTIQRTQQEDSAVYLCASSWVVAGANVLTFGAGSRLTVL.

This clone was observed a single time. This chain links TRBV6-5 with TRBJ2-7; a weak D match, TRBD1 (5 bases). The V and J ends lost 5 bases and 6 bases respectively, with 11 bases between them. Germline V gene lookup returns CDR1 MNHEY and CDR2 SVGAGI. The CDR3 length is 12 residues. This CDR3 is CASSKGVGEQYF. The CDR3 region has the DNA TGTGCCAGCAGTAAAGGGGTAGGCGAGCAGTACTTC.

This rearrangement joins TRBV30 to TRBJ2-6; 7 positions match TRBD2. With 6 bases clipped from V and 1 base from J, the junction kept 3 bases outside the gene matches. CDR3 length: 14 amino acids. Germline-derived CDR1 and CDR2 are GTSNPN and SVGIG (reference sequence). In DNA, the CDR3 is TGTGCCTGCGGGGGGAATTCTGGGGCCAACGTCCTGACTTTC. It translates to CACGGNSGANVLTF.

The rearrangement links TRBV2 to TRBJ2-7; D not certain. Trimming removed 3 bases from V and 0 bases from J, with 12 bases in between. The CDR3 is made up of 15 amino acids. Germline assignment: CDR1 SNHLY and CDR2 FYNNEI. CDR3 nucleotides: TGTGCCAGCAGTGATATCCTACCCAGCTCCTACGAGCAGTACTTC. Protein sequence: CASSDILPSSYEQYF.

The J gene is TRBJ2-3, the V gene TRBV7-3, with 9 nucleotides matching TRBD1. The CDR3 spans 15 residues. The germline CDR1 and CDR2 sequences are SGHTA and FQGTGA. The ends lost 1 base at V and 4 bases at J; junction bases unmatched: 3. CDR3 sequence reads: CASSLNRGLSDTQYF. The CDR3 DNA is TGTGCCAGCAGCTTAAACAGGGGGCTATCAGATACGCAGTATTTT.

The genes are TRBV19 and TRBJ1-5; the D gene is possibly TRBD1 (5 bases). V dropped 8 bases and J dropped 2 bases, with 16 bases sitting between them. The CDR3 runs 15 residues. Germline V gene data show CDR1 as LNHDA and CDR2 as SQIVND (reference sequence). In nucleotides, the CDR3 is TGTGCCAGTTCTCGCGGGGGAAGGGGCAATCAGCCCCAGCATTTT. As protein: CASSRGGRGNQPQHF.

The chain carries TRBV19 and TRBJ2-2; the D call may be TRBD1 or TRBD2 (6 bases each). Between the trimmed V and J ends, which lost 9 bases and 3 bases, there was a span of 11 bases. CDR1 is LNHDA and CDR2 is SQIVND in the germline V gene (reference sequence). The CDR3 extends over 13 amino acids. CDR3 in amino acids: CASWRGDTGELFF. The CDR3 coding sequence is TGTGCCAGCTGGAGGGGGGACACCGGGGAGCTGTTTTTT.

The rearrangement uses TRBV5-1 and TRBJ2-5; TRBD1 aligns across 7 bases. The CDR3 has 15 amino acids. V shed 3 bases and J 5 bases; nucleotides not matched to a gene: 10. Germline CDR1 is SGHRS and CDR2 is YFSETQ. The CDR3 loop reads CASSSRQGVWETQYF. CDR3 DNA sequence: TGCGCCAGCAGCTCTAGACAGGGAGTTTGGGAGACCCAGTACTTC.

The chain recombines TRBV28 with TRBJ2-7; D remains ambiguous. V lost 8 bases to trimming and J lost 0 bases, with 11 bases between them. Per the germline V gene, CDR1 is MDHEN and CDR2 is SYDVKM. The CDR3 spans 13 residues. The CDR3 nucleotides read TGTGCCAGCCGTCTAGGCCCCTCCTACGAGCAGTACTTC. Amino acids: CASRLGPSYEQYF.

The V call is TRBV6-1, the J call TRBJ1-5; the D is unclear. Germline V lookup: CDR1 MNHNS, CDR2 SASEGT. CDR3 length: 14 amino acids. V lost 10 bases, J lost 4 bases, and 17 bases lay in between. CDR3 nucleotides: TGTGCCATCACGCCGGGCCAGAAGAATCAGCCCCAGCATTTT. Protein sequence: CAITPGQKNQPQHF.

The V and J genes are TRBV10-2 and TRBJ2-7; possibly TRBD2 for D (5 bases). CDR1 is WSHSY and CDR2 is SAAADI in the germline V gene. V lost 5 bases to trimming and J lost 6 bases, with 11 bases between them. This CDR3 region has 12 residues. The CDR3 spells CASSPTSGEQYF. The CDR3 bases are TGCGCCAGCAGTCCAACTAGTGGCGAGCAGTACTTC.

CDR3 amino acids: CASKLQGITGELFF. The CDR3 bases are TGTGCCAGTAAACTACAGGGGATCACCGGGGAGCTGTTTTTT. The chain carries TRBV2 and TRBJ2-2, with 7 nucleotides matching TRBD1. J was trimmed by 4 bases and V by 9 bases; bases with no gene match: 8. This CDR3 has 14 residues. Germline assignment: CDR1 SNHLY and CDR2 FYNNEI.